The sequence of this T cell receptor beta chain was determined in a study of blood T cell dynamics during melanoma immunotherapy. Study overall: Metastatic melanoma patients received first-line pembrolizumab or nivolumab plus ipilimumab. Study-level findings and limits: Cell-free DNA CDR3 sequences most resembled the immune-effector CD8+ subset, which was also most clonal.

Time point described: week 3, after first cycle of checkpoint inhibitor. Patients had no prior systemic cancer treatment, immunosuppressants or other active cancers. All DNA from each sorted CD8+ subset was loaded. Only in-frame clones appear in the TCRdb table, and some are missing; sequencing was by immunoSEQ multiplex PCR. The sample lists 15,000 to 20,000 clones, 94% seen once, with about 0.2% in the top ten. The CDR3 runs 12 residues. The germline V and J ends were trimmed by 4 bases and 9 bases, with 10 bases remaining between them. CDR1 and CDR2 (germline): MGHRA, YSYEKL. With regard to this clone: What it binds is not known.

V and J are TRBV4-1 and TRBJ2-1, with D uncertain. Sample: effector memory CD8+ T cells from blood, taken from a patient treated with checkpoint blockade. The source of this sequence is a human donor with melanoma. The CDR3 nucleotides are TGCGCCAGCAGCCTCCCCCCGGTTGAGCAGTTCTTC. Protein sequence: CASSLPPVEQFF.